This note documents a single T cell receptor (beta chain) sequence. These data belong to a study of blood T cell repertoires in COVID-19. Study-level background: Donors in the United States, Italy and Spain gave samples during acute or convalescent COVID-19.

Sequencing was performed with immunoSEQ multiplex PCR; in TCRdb, only in-frame clones are kept and a portion is missing. The profile shows more than 85,000 clones, roughly 83% of them singletons. V lost 11 bases to trimming and J lost 1 base; unmatched junction nucleotides: 10. The CDR3 is made up of 14 amino acids. Germline V gives CDR1 MNHNY, CDR2 SVGAGI (reference sequence). The chain carries TRBV6-6 and TRBJ2-7, with 8 bases aligning to TRBD2. Sequencing was done on a sample of peripheral blood. The TCR sequence derives from a woman aged 60 to 75 with acute or convalescent COVID-19. CDR3 sequence: CAGGAGATSYEQYF. The CDR3 DNA reads as TGTGCCGGGGGAGCGGGAGCGACTTCCTACGAGCAGTACTTC.